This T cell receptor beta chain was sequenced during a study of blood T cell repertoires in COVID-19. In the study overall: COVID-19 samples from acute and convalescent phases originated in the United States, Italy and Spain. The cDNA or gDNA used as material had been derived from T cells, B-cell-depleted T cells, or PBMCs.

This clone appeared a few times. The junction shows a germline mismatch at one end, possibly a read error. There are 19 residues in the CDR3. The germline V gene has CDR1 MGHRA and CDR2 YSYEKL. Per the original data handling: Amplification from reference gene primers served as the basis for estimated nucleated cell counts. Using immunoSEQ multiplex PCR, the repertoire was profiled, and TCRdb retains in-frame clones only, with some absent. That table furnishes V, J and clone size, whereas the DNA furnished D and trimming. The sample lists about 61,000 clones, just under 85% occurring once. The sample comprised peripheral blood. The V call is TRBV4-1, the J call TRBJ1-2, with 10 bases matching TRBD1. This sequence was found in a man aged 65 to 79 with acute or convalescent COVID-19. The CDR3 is CASSQDDWTGGRPKYGYTF. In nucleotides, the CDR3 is TGCGCCAGCAGCCAAGATGATTGGACAGGGGGTCGCCCTAAATATGGCTACACCTTC.